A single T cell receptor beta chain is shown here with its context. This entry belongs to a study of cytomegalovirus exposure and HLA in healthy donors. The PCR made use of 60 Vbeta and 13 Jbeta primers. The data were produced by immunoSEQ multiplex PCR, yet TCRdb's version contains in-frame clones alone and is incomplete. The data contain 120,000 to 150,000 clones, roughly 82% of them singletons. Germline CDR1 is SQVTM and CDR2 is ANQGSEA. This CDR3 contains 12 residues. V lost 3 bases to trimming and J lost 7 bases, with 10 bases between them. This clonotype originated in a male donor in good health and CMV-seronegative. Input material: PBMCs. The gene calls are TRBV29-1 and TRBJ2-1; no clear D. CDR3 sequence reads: CSVDRIRNEQFF. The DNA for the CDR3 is TGCAGCGTTGACAGGATAAGGAATGAGCAGTTCTTC.